This T cell receptor beta chain was identified in a study of Ad26.COV2.S vaccination and SARS-CoV-2 variants. Turning to this clone: Its antigen is unknown.

Germline V gives CDR1 KGHSH, CDR2 LQKENI. The CDR3 runs to 15 residues. The ends were cut back, 3 bases at V and 1 base at J, with 10 bases in the middle. Sequencing used immunoSEQ multiplex PCR; TCRdb keeps in-frame clones, though not all of them. Altogether around 380,000 clones are present, 88% being singletons, with the ten largest covering approximately 3.7%. Treatment of the sample: roughly 20 received Ad26.COV2.S at low or high dose, single or two shots; roughly five received placebo; per-sample allocation not given. Collection of samples fell on day 63 after the first vaccine or placebo injection. Study-level results: Analyses that measured TCR breadth and depth may have underestimated total T cell responses. Those who received the vaccine showed greater spike-specific TCR breadth than those given placebo.

The sequencing used peripheral blood, collected in a trial of Ad26.COV2.S vaccine versus placebo. This chain connects TRBV18 to TRBJ1-5; D is ambiguous. The sequence was obtained from a person aged 18-65 years who received the Ad26.COV2.S COVID-19 vaccine or a placebo. CDR3 coding DNA: TGTGCCAGCTCACCTGAAGGACTCAGCAATCAGCCCCAGCATTTT. It yields the protein CASSPEGLSNQPQHF.